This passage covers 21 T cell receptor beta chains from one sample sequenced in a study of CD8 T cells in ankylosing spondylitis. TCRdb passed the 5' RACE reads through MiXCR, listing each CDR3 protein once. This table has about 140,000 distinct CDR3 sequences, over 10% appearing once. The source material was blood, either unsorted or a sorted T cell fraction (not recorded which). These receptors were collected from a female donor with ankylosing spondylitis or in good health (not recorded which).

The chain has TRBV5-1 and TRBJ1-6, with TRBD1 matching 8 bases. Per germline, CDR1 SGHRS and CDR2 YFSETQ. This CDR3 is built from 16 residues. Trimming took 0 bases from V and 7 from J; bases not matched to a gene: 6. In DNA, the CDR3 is TGCGCCAGCAGCTTGGAGTTGGGACAGGTGAATTCACCCCTCCACTTT. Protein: CASSLELGQVNSPLHF.

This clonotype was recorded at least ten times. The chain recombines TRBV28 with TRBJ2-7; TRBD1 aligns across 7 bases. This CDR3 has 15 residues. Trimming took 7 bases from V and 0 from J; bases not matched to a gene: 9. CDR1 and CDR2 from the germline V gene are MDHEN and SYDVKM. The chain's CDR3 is CASNAWTGPSYEQYF. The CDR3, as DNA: TGTGCCAGCAATGCCTGGACAGGCCCCTCCTACGAGCAGTACTTC.

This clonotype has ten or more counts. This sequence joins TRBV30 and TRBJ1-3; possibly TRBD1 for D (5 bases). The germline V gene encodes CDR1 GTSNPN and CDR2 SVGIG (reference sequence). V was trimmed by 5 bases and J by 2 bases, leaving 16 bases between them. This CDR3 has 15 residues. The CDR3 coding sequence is TGTGCCTGGTCCCGCGGGGCGCGGGCTGGAAACACCATATATTTT. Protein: CAWSRGARAGNTIYF.

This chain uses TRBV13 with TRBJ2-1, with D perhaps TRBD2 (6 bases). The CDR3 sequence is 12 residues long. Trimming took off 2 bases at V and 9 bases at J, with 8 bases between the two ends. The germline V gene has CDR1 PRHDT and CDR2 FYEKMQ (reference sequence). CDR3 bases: TGTGCCAGCAGCTTACCAGCGGGTGAGCAGTTCTTC. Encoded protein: CASSLPAGEQFF.

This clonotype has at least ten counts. The CDR3 DNA reads as TGCAGTGCTAGTAGGAACGAGCAGTACTTC. As protein: CSASRNEQYF. V gene TRBV20-1 combines with J gene TRBJ2-7; D gene uncertain. The CDR3 has 10 amino acids. V was trimmed by 3 bases and J by 5 bases, leaving 5 bases between them. The germline CDR1 and CDR2 sequences are DFQATT and SNEGSKA (reference sequence).

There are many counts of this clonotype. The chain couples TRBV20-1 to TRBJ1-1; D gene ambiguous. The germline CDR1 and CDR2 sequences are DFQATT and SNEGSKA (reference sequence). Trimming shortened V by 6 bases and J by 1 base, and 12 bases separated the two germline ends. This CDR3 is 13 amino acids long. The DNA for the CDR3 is TGCAGTGCACCTCCCCAGGAGAACACTGAAGCTTTCTTT. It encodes CSAPPQENTEAFF.

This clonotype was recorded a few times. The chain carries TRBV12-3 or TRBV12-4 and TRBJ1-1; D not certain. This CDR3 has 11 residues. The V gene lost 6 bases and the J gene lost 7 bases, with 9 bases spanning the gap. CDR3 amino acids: CASSNSNEAFF. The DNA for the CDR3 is TGTGCCAGCAGCAACTCTAATGAAGCTTTCTTT.

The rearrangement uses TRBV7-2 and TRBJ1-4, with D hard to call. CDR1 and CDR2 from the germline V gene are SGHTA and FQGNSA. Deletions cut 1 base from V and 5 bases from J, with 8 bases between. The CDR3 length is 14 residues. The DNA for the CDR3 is TGTGCCAGCAGCTTAGGCGGGTCAAATGAAAAACTGTTTTTT. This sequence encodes CASSLGGSNEKLFF.

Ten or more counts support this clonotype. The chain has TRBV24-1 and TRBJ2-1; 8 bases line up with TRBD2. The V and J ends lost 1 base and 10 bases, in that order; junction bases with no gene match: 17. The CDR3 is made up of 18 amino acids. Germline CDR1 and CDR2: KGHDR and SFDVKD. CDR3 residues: CATSDFGTGTRGSEEQFF. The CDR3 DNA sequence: TGTGCCACCAGTGATTTTGGCACCGGGACTAGAGGGTCTGAGGAGCAGTTCTTC.

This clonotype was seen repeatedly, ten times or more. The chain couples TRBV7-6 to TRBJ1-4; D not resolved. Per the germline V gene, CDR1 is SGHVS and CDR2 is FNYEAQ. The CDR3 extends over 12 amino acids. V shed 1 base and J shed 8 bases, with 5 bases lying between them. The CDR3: CASSLEGEKLFF. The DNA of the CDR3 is TGTGCCAGCAGCTTAGAAGGGGAAAAACTGTTTTTT. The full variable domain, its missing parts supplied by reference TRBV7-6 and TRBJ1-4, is GAGVSQSPRYKVTKRGQDVALRCDPISGHVSLYWYRQALGQGPEFLTYFNYEAQQDKSGLPNDRFSAERPEGSISTLTIQRTEQRDSAMYRCASSLEGEKLFFGSGTQLSVL.

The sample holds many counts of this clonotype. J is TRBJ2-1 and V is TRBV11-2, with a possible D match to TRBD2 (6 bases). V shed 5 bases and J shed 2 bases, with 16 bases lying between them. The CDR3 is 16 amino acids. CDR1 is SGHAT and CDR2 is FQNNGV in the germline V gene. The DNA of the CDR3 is TGTGCCAGCAGCCAGGACCAGCGGGCAACCTACAATGAGCAGTTCTTC. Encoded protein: CASSQDQRATYNEQFF.

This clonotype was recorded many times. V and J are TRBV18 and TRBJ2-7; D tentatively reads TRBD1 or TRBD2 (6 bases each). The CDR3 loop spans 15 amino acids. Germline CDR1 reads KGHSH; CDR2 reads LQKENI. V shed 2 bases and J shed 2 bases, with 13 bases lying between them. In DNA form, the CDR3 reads TGTGCCAGCTCACCAGGGGCAGGGGAGGCCTACGAGCAGTACTTC. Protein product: CASSPGAGEAYEQYF.

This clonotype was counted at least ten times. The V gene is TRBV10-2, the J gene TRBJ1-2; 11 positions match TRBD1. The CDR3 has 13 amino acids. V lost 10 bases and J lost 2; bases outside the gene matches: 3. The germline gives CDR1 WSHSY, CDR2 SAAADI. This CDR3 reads CATGQGANYGYTF. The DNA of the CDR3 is TGCGCCACCGGACAGGGGGCGAACTATGGCTACACCTTC.

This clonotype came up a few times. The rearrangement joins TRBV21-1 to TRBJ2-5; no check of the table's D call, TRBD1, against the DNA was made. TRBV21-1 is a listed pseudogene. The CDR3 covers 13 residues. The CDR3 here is CASSSRGRETQYF. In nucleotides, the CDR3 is TGTGCCAGCAGCTCTCGGGGGCGGGAGACCCAGTACTTC.

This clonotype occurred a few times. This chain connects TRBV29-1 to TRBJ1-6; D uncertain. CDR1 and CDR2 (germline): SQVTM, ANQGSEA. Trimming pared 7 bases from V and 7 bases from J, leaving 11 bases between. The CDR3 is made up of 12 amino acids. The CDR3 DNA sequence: TGCAGCGCACTTGACACGAATTCACCCCTCCACTTT. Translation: CSALDTNSPLHF.

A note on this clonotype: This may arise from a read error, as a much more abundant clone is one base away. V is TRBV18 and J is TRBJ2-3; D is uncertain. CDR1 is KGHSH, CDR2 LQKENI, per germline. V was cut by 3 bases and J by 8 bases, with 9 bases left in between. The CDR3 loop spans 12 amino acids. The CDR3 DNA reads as TGTGCCAGCTCACCTACAGTAGGTACGCAGTATTTT. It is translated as CASSPTVGTQYF. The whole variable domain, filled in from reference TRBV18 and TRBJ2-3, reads NAGVMQNPRHLVRRRGQEARLRCSPMKGHSHVYWYRQLPEEGLKFMVYLQKENIIDESGMPKERFSAEFPKEGPSILRIQQVVRGDSAAYFCASSPTVGTQYFGPGTRLTVL.

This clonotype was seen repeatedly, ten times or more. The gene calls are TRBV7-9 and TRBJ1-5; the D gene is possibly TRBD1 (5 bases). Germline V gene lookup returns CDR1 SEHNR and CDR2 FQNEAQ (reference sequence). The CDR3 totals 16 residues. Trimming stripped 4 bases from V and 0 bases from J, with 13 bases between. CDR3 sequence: CASSYDSPYSNQPQHF. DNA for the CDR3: TGTGCCAGCAGCTATGACAGTCCTTATAGCAATCAGCCCCAGCATTTT.

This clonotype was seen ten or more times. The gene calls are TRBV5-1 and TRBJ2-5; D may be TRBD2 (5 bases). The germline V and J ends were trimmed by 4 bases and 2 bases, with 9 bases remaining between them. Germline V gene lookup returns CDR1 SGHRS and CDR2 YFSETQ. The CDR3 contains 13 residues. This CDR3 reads CASSTRLQETQYF. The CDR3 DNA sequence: TGCGCCAGCAGCACCAGACTACAAGAGACCCAGTACTTC.

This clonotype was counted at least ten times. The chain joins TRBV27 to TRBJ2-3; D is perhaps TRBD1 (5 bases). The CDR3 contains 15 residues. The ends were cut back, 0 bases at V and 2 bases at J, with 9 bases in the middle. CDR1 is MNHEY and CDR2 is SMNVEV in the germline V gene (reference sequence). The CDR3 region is CASSLSPGATDTQYF. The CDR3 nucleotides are TGTGCCAGCAGTTTATCACCTGGGGCCACAGATACGCAGTATTTT.

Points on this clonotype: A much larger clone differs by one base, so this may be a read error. CDR3 sequence (DNA): TGTGCCGGCAGCGGCAGGAATGAGCAGTTCTTC. As protein: CAGSGRNEQFF. The V call is TRBV11-2, the J call TRBJ2-1; D is perhaps TRBD2 (5 bases). The CDR3 runs to 11 residues. The V gene's germline CDR1 is SGHAT and CDR2 FQNNGV.

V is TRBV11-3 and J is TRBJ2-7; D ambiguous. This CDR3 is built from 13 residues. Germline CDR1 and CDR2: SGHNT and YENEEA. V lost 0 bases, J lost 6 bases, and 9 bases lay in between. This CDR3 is CASSLDHSLEQYF. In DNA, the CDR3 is TGTGCCAGCAGCTTAGATCACTCCCTCGAGCAGTACTTC.